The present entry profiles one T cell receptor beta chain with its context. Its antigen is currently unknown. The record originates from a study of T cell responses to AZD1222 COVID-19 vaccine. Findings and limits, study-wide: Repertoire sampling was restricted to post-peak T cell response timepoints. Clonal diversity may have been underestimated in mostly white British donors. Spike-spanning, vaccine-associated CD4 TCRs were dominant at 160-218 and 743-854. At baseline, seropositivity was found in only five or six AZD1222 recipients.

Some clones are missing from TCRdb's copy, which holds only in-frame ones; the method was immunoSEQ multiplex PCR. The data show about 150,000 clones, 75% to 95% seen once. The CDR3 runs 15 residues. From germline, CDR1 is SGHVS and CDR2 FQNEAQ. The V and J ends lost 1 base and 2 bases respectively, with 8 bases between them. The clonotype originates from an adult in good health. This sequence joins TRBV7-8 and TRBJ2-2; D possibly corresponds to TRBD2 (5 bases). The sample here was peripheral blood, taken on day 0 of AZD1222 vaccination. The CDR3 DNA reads TGTGCCAGCAGCTTAGTCTCTAGCAACACCGGGGAGCTGTTTTTT. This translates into CASSLVSSNTGELFF.